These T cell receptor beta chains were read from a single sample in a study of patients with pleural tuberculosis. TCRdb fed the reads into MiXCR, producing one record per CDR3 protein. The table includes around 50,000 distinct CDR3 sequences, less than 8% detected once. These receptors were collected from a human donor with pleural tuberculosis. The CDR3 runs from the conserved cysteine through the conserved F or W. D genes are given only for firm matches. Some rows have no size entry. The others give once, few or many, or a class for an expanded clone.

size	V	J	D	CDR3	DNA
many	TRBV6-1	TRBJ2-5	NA	CASSEGQGGGETQYF	TGTGCCAGCAGTGAAGGACAGGGAGGTGGCGAGACCCAGTACTTC
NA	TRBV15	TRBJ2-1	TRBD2	CATSSMASGYNEQFF	TGTGCCACCAGCAGTATGGCTAGCGGCTACAATGAGCAGTTCTTC
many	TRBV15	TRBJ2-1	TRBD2	CATSREGLAGGREQFF	TGTGCCACCAGCAGAGAGGGACTAGCGGGAGGACGTGAGCAGTTCTTC
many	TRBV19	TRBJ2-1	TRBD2	CASSIHPSGSSGEQFF	TGTGCCAGTAGTATTCACCCTAGCGGGAGCTCAGGTGAGCAGTTCTTC
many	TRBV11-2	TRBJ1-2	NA	CASSPLGRTNYGYTF	TGTGCCAGCAGCCCCTTGGGCAGGACTAACTATGGCTACACCTTC
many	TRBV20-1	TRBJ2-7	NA	CSASGLAYEQYF	TGCAGTGCTAGTGGGCTTGCCTACGAGCAGTACTTC
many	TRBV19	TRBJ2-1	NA	CASSAGPFF	TGTGCCAGTAGTGCGGGACCGTTCTTC
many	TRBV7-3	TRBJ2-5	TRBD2	CASSSTNLAGETQYF	TGTGCCAGCAGCTCAACAAATCTAGCGGGAGAGACCCAGTACTTC
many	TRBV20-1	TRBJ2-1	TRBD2	CSAKSLLADSYNEQFF	TGCAGTGCAAAGAGCCTACTAGCGGACTCCTACAATGAGCAGTTCTTC
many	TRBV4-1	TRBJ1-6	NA	CASKRESSHNSPLHF	TGCGCCAGCAAAAGGGAAAGTAGTCATAATTCACCCCTCCACTTT